The subject of this entry is one TCR beta chain. The assay was immunoSEQ multiplex PCR, and TCRdb's table has in-frame clones only and misses some. The data hold some 670,000 clones, with about nine tenths observed a single time. The CDR3 is 16 residues long. V shed 2 bases, J shed 8 bases, and the junction held 8 bases outside the gene matches. CDR1 and CDR2 from the germline V gene are KGHDR and SFDVKD. This record belongs to a study of blood T cell repertoires in COVID-19. The chain links TRBV24-1 to TRBJ2-1, with 10 bases identical to TRBD2. The TCR originated in a woman in her late teens or twenties with acute or convalescent COVID-19. Sequences were obtained from peripheral blood. The CDR3 nucleotides are TGTGCCACCAGTGATTCCGGACTAGCGGCCTCGGATGAGCAGTTCTTC. Translation gives CATSDSGLAASDEQFF.